These 11 T cell receptor beta chains were all obtained from the same sample, sequenced in a study of cytomegalovirus exposure and HLA in healthy donors. 60 Vbeta and 13 Jbeta primers were used in PCR. Assay used: immunoSEQ multiplex PCR; TCRdb lists only in-frame clones, some missing. The sample records around 120,000 clones, approximately 80% being singletons. Sequencing was done on a sample of PBMCs. Receptors were obtained from a boy aged 2 to 10 in good health and CMV-seronegative.

This sequence joins TRBV9 and TRBJ1-5; TRBD1 might be the D (6 bases). The CDR3 has 15 amino acids. Germline CDR1 reads SGDLS; CDR2 reads YYNGEE. V was shortened by 0 bases and J by 4 bases, with 11 bases between the two germline ends. CDR3 DNA: TGTGCCAGCAGCGTAGATGGACAGAAAAATCAGCCCCAGCATTTT. It codes for CASSVDGQKNQPQHF.

The chain combines TRBV28 with TRBJ1-2; a weak D match, TRBD1 (5 bases). Germline loops: CDR1 MDHEN, CDR2 SYDVKM. The CDR3 runs to 13 residues. Trimming took off 6 bases at V and 6 bases at J, with 14 bases between the two ends. The CDR3 bases are TGTGCCAGCAGCCCTGACAGTGATGATGGCTACACCTTC. Translation: CASSPDSDDGYTF.

The CDR3 DNA reads as TGTGCCAGCAGTCGCCGGGGGAATACTTACAATGAGCAGTTCTTC. Protein product: CASSRRGNTYNEQFF. V gene TRBV6-6 combines with J gene TRBJ2-1; TRBD2 might be the D (6 bases). Per the germline V gene, CDR1 is MNHNY and CDR2 is SVGAGI (reference sequence). V lost 5 bases and J lost 4, with 15 bases in between. The CDR3 is made up of 15 amino acids.

V and J are TRBV10-3 and TRBJ2-1, with D possibly being TRBD2 (7 bases). Germline lookup yields CDR1 ENHRY and CDR2 SYGVKD. The CDR3 extends over 14 amino acids. The V end lost 8 bases, the J end lost 2 bases, and 13 bases lay between the germline ends. CDR3 bases: TGTGCCATCTCGGGGGGCCCGGCCTACAATGAGCAGTTCTTC. Its protein product is CAISGGPAYNEQFF.

In DNA form, the CDR3 reads TGTGCCAGCAGTGAAGCTGGCCCTTCGGACAGGGAAGGAACTGAAGCTTTCTTT. Its protein product is CASSEAGPSDREGTEAFF. This chain connects TRBV6-1 to TRBJ1-1; 8 positions match TRBD1. This CDR3 spans 18 amino acids. The V and J ends lost 0 bases and 5 bases, in that order; junction bases with no gene match: 14. CDR1 and CDR2 from the germline V gene are MNHNS and SASEGT.

The chain is built from TRBV11-2 and TRBJ2-6; no clear D. The CDR3 sequence is 15 residues long. The germline V and J ends were trimmed by 2 bases and 0 bases, with 5 bases remaining between them. Germline V gene data show CDR1 as SGHAT and CDR2 as FQNNGV. The CDR3: CASSLTPSGANVLTF. The CDR3 DNA sequence: TGTGCCAGCAGCTTAACACCCTCTGGGGCCAACGTCCTGACTTTC.

CDR3: CAIRAGEGEAFF. The DNA of the CDR3 is TGTGCCATCAGGGCTGGTGAGGGTGAAGCTTTCTTT. This sequence joins TRBV10-3 and TRBJ1-1; D is ambiguous. Per the germline V gene, CDR1 is ENHRY and CDR2 is SYGVKD. The V and J ends lost 6 bases and 7 bases respectively, with 12 bases between them. CDR3 length: 12 amino acids.

This clone occurred once. This chain links TRBV6-4 with TRBJ2-3, with 7 nucleotides matching TRBD2. Germline V CDR1 and CDR2: MRHNA, SNTAGT. The CDR3 length is 15 residues. V gave up 6 bases and J gave up 1 base; unmatched junction bases: 7. The CDR3 DNA reads as TGTGCCAGCAGCGGAGAGGCGGGGGGCACAGATACGCAGTATTTT. Translation gives CASSGEAGGTDTQYF.

For the CDR3, the DNA is TGTGCCATCAGTGAGTGGAATAGCGGGGGGGAGACCCAGTACTTC. Protein product: CAISEWNSGGETQYF. The chain couples TRBV10-3 to TRBJ2-5; 10 bases are shared with TRBD2. This CDR3 comprises 15 residues. Losses at the gene ends were 1 base for V and 5 bases for J; bases not matched to a gene: 4. The germline gives CDR1 ENHRY, CDR2 SYGVKD.

J is TRBJ1-1 and V is TRBV30; tentative D call: TRBD1 (6 bases). Between the trimmed V and J ends, which lost 8 bases and 3 bases, there was a span of 22 bases. CDR3 length: 15 amino acids. In germline, CDR1 is GTSNPN, CDR2 SVGIG (reference sequence). This CDR3 reads CAGRSYPRGYTEAFF. CDR3 nucleotides: TGTGCCGGTAGAAGTTATCCGAGGGGGTACACTGAAGCTTTCTTT.

This clone was seen only a few times. The chain joins TRBV6-6 to TRBJ1-4; D might be TRBD1 (5 bases). This CDR3 region has 15 residues. Trimming removed 5 bases from V and 4 bases from J, with 14 bases in between. Looked up from germline, CDR1 is MNHNY and CDR2 is SVGAGI (reference sequence). The CDR3 DNA reads TGTGCCAGCAGTCCTCCGGAGACAGTTAATGAAAAACTGTTTTTT. It specifies CASSPPETVNEKLFF.